This record covers a single T cell receptor (beta chain). Its antigen is unidentified. Unique molecular identifiers were attached to individual cDNA molecules. MiXCR, applied by TCRdb to the 5' RACE reads, yields one record per CDR3 protein. The sample carries more than 85,000 distinct CDR3 sequences, approximately 16% recorded once. This sample is part of a study of early T cells in non-severe SARS-CoV-2 infection. Study information: Bulk RNA isolated from unsorted whole blood underwent sequencing; chains were not paired.

In germline, CDR1 is MNHNY, CDR2 SVGAGI (reference sequence). Unmatched junction bases numbered 12, after V lost 2 bases and J lost 7 bases. This CDR3 has 16 residues. Study-level points and caveats: In VDJdb matching, anti-spike CD8 responses were favored while private and CD4 specificities went missing.

Sample: whole blood. The genes are TRBV6-6 and TRBJ1-1, with 8 bases identical to TRBD1. The TCR comes from an adult who was a healthcare worker with PCR-confirmed SARS-CoV-2 infection or an uninfected control (not recorded which). CDR3 nucleotide sequence: TGTGCCAGCAGTTACCCAAAAGGGCAGGGGGCGAATGAAGCTTTCTTT. Its protein is CASSYPKGQGANEAFF.